This TCR beta chain was sequenced in a study of regulatory T cells in long-lasting Graves disease. Points from the study as a whole: Persistent Graves' patients showed less TCR diversity than newly diagnosed ones.

V was shortened by 6 bases and J by 7 bases, with 13 bases between the two germline ends. Looked up from germline, CDR1 is MNHEY and CDR2 is SVGEGT. The CDR3 contains 13 residues. As concerns this clonotype: Antigen specificity is unknown.

iRepertoire HTBI primers and Arm-PCR of CDR3 regions built TCR beta libraries. TCRdb re-called the multiplex PCR reads through MiXCR, storing one row per CDR3 protein. This repertoire shows approximately 350,000 distinct CDR3 sequences, roughly a sixth found once; its top ten account for 30%. Time point noted: newly diagnosed GD, antithyroid drugs for less than 3 months. PBMC RNA served as the TCR library source. Separately, the same data were catalogued under a study of T cells in Graves' hyperthyroidism and ophthalmopathy. That paper notes: Disease duration under 2 months; hyperthyroidism patients were aged 18 to 65. Most thyroid-expanded clonotypes above 0.001 were also found in blood.

The input for sequencing was peripheral blood mononuclear cells (PBMCs), taken at new diagnosis, from a patient treated with antithyroid drugs. This TCR was sampled from a middle-aged man with Graves disease. V is TRBV6-2 or TRBV6-3 and J is TRBJ1-5, with a possible D match to TRBD1 (5 bases). As DNA, the CDR3 is TGTGCCAGCAGCGAAGAGGGGAAGCAGCCCCAGCATTTT. Encoded protein: CASSEEGKQPQHF.